Presented here are 25 T cell receptor beta chains from one specimen sequenced in a study of shared clonotypes between healthy human individuals. TCRdb's copy holds only in-frame clones and misses some; the assay was immunoSEQ multiplex PCR. The data show approximately 1.9 million clones, about 94% seen once. CD45RO-negative, CCR7-selected cells formed the naive CD8 fraction, which excluded terminally differentiated effector memory CD45RA+ cells. The sample was naive CD8+ T cells from PBMCs. The receptors here all came from a man aged 18 to 29 in good health. Some clones in this sample may be carry-over from other donors' samples.

Notes on this clone: Other DNA sequences of this sample code for an identical CDR3. The chain carries TRBV27 and TRBJ2-3; D remains unclear. Trimming took 2 bases from V and 6 from J, leaving 12 bases between them. Germline lookup yields CDR1 MNHEY and CDR2 SMNVEV (reference sequence). The CDR3 has 14 residues. In DNA, the CDR3 is TGTGCCAGCAGTTTAAATTTAGGCTGGGATACGCAGTATTTT. Residues: CASSLNLGWDTQYF.

The chain carries TRBV14 and TRBJ2-7, with D unclear. Germline lookup yields CDR1 SGHDN and CDR2 FVKESK. Trimming took off 3 bases at V and 2 bases at J, with 8 bases between the two ends. The CDR3 sequence is 13 residues long. The DNA for the CDR3 is TGTGCCAGCAGCCAGGGTGTGACCTACGAGCAGTACTTC. This translates into CASSQGVTYEQYF.

The chain combines TRBV2 with TRBJ1-4, with D maybe TRBD1 (6 bases). Per germline, CDR1 SNHLY and CDR2 FYNNEI. With 7 bases removed from V and 7 bases from J, the gap between germline ends came to 16 bases. The CDR3 runs to 14 residues. The CDR3 is CASTPRGMGEKLFF. CDR3 nucleotide sequence: TGTGCCAGCACCCCCAGGGGTATGGGTGAAAAACTGTTTTTT.

This chain uses TRBV11-3 with TRBJ2-1, with a weak D call TRBD1 (6 bases). Between the trimmed V and J ends, which lost 1 base and 5 bases, there was a span of 9 bases. This CDR3 is 14 amino acids long. The germline gives CDR1 SGHNT, CDR2 YENEEA. The CDR3 sequence: CASSLVPGDNEQFF. In nucleotides, the CDR3 is TGTGCCAGCAGCTTAGTTCCAGGGGACAATGAGCAGTTCTTC.

The chain uses TRBV4-3 and TRBJ1-4, with TRBD1 matching over 9 bases. The junction had 12 bases not matched to a gene; V was cut back by 0 bases and J by 4 bases. CDR3 length equals 19 residues. CDR1 is LGHNA and CDR2 is YSLEER in the germline V gene. This CDR3 is CASSQDFPGQGYRNEKLFF. The CDR3 bases are TGCGCCAGCAGCCAAGATTTTCCCGGACAGGGGTACCGTAATGAAAAACTGTTTTTT.

Of note for this clone: Other DNA sequences of this sample code for an identical CDR3. V usage is TRBV19 and J usage is TRBJ2-7; tentative D call: TRBD1 (6 bases). V was clipped by 6 bases and J by 2 bases, with 11 bases between them. The germline V gene encodes CDR1 LNHDA and CDR2 SQIVND (reference sequence). This CDR3 is built from 13 residues. CDR3 residues: CASSIRGPYEQYF. The CDR3, as DNA: TGTGCCAGTAGCATCAGGGGCCCCTACGAGCAGTACTTC.

V and J are TRBV5-1 and TRBJ2-3, with TRBD2 matching 8 bases. Germline V gene lookup returns CDR1 SGHRS and CDR2 YFSETQ. This CDR3 region has 19 residues. J was trimmed by 4 bases and V by 0 bases; bases with no gene match: 16. CDR3 sequence (DNA): TGCGCCAGCAGCTTGGTTTTCTCGGGAGCGGGAGTAGTCCCAGATACGCAGTATTTT. Encoded protein: CASSLVFSGAGVVPDTQYF.

This chain uses TRBV27 with TRBJ2-1, with no clear D. The length of the CDR3 is 13 residues. V lost 8 bases and J 8 bases, leaving 16 bases between the germline ends. Germline CDR1 is MNHEY and CDR2 is SMNVEV (reference sequence). The DNA for the CDR3 is TGTGCCAGCCAGGACCATCTCGCGGATGAGCAGTTCTTC. It encodes CASQDHLADEQFF.

This sequence joins TRBV28 and TRBJ2-1; 10 bases are a match to TRBD1. Germline CDR1 is MDHEN and CDR2 is SYDVKM. V was pared by 6 bases and J by 7 bases, with 12 bases of the junction left unmatched. This CDR3 contains 16 residues. CDR3 sequence (DNA): TGTGCCAGCAGCCCGGGACAGGGGTCCTTTCCGAATGAGCAGTTCTTC. Translated: CASSPGQGSFPNEQFF.

As concerns this clone: This sample also contains other DNA sequences that code for the same CDR3. The genes are TRBV25-1 and TRBJ2-1; D is ambiguous. V was shortened by 5 bases and J by 9 bases, with 5 bases between the two germline ends. The CDR3 is 10 residues long. Germline CDR1 reads MGHDK; CDR2 reads SYGVNS. The CDR3 bases are TGTGCCAGCAGTCGCGGTGAGCAGTTCTTC. Encoded protein: CASSRGEQFF.

CDR3 in amino acids: CASSFTGDRNTEAFF. CDR3 sequence (DNA): TGTGCCAGCAGTTTCACGGGGGACAGAAACACTGAAGCTTTCTTT. V usage is TRBV28 and J usage is TRBJ1-1, with TRBD1 matching 7 bases. The CDR3 has 15 amino acids. Germline V lookup: CDR1 MDHEN, CDR2 SYDVKM. J gave up 2 bases and V 3 bases, and 6 bases lay outside the gene matches. The variable domain in full, with the rest retrieved from reference TRBV28 and TRBJ1-1, is DVKVTQSSRYLVKRTGEKVFLECVQDMDHENMFWYRQDPGLGLRLIYFSYDVKMKEKGDIPEGYSVSREKKERFSLILESASTNQTSMYLCASSFTGDRNTEAFFGQGTRLTVV.

The chain joins TRBV9 to TRBJ1-1; 9 nucleotides agree with TRBD1. The germline gives CDR1 SGDLS, CDR2 YYNGEE. With V trimmed by 0 bases and J by 0 bases, 3 bases remained unmatched. This CDR3 region has 16 residues. The chain's CDR3 is CASSVERDRVNTEAFF. The DNA for the CDR3 is TGTGCCAGCAGCGTAGAACGGGACAGGGTGAACACTGAAGCTTTCTTT.

This chain uses TRBV15 with TRBJ1-4, with TRBD1 matching over 10 bases. CDR1 and CDR2 (germline): LNHNV, YYDKDF (reference sequence). J gave up 10 bases and V 0 bases, and 5 bases lay outside the gene matches. This CDR3 is built from 15 residues. CDR3 sequence: CATSREGTGVGKLFF. DNA for the CDR3: TGTGCCACCAGCAGAGAGGGGACAGGGGTTGGAAAACTGTTTTTT.

The chain links TRBV5-8 to TRBJ1-3, with D perhaps TRBD1 (5 bases). V was shortened by 4 bases and J by 1 base, with 12 bases between the two germline ends. Germline values: CDR1 SGHTS, CDR2 YDEGEE. This CDR3 region has 15 residues. CDR3 in amino acids: CASSRGQASGNTIYF. Written as DNA, the CDR3 is TGTGCCAGCAGCCGGGGCCAGGCGTCTGGAAACACCATATATTTT.

The rearrangement joins TRBV27 to TRBJ2-2; 10 bases map to TRBD2. The CDR3 covers 17 residues. Germline V gives CDR1 MNHEY, CDR2 SMNVEV (reference sequence). Trimming cost V 5 bases and J 1 base; bases outside gene matches: 7. CDR3 nucleotide sequence: TGTGCCAGCAGTCTATACGGACTAGCGGAGAACACCGGGGAGCTGTTTTTT. Encoded protein: CASSLYGLAENTGELFF.

The chain combines TRBV7-2 with TRBJ2-7; TRBD2 agrees at 10 bases. The CDR3 covers 15 residues. V dropped 6 bases and J dropped 2; count of bases not matched to a gene: 7. The germline V gene has CDR1 SGHTA and CDR2 FQGNSA. The CDR3 DNA is TGTGCCAGCAGACTCCTTCTAGCGGGAGCCTACGAGCAGTACTTC. Its protein is CASRLLLAGAYEQYF.

The V gene is TRBV27, the J gene TRBJ1-2; no clear D. The CDR3 contains 12 residues. Between the trimmed V and J ends, which lost 5 bases and 8 bases, there was a span of 12 bases. CDR1 MNHEY and CDR2 SMNVEV come from the germline V gene (reference sequence). DNA of the CDR3: TGTGCCAGCAGTCCGGACTTTATCGGCTACACCTTC. This translates into CASSPDFIGYTF.

This sequence joins TRBV5-4 and TRBJ2-3; the D gene is possibly TRBD2 (6 bases). Trimming shortened V by 5 bases and J by 7 bases, and 14 bases separated the two germline ends. The germline V gene encodes CDR1 SGHNT and CDR2 YYREEE (reference sequence). CDR3 length: 13 amino acids. The DNA for the CDR3 is TGTGCCAGCAGGCCGCCGGGACTTAATACGCAGTATTTT. Residues: CASRPPGLNTQYF.

On this clone: At the DNA level, this CDR3 is encoded by other sequences in the same sample as well. V is TRBV6-5 and J is TRBJ2-1; a weak D match, TRBD2 (5 bases). The germline CDR1 and CDR2 sequences are MNHEY and SVGAGI. V was shortened by 5 bases and J by 6 bases, with 5 bases between the two germline ends. The CDR3 is 11 residues long. This CDR3 reads CASSAGNEQFF. The CDR3 nucleotides are TGTGCCAGCAGTGCGGGCAATGAGCAGTTCTTC.

This chain joins TRBV5-4 and TRBJ2-1; D not resolved. This CDR3 comprises 15 residues. V was shortened by 0 bases and J by 4 bases, with 11 bases between the two germline ends. Germline CDR1 and CDR2: SGHNT and YYREEE (reference sequence). CDR3 nucleotides: TGTGCCAGCAGCTTGGCCGTCGGTGGATACAATGAGCAGTTCTTC. This encodes CASSLAVGGYNEQFF.

The chain combines TRBV19 with TRBJ1-1; the match to TRBD1 covers 7 bases. The length of the CDR3 is 16 residues. The germline V gene has CDR1 LNHDA and CDR2 SQIVND (reference sequence). J gave up 0 bases and V 7 bases, and 11 bases lay outside the gene matches. The chain's CDR3 is CASTTQRTGLNTEAFF. CDR3 nucleotide sequence: TGTGCCAGTACCACACAGCGGACAGGACTGAACACTGAAGCTTTCTTT.

The chain is built from TRBV25-1 and TRBJ1-5; D is unclear. This CDR3 has 14 residues. V dropped 1 base and J dropped 6 bases, with 10 bases sitting between them. Germline lookup yields CDR1 MGHDK and CDR2 SYGVNS. CDR3 sequence: CASSEFQWSQPQHF. The DNA of the CDR3 is TGTGCCAGCAGTGAATTTCAGTGGAGTCAGCCCCAGCATTTT.

About this clone: Other DNA sequences in the same sample also yield this CDR3. This chain joins TRBV19 and TRBJ2-7, with D unclear. The CDR3 is made up of 13 amino acids. Germline-derived CDR1 and CDR2 are LNHDA and SQIVND (reference sequence). The germline V and J ends were trimmed by 2 bases and 3 bases, with 8 bases remaining between them. For the CDR3, the DNA is TGTGCCAGTAGTATACGTCCAGACTACGAGCAGTACTTC. It is translated as CASSIRPDYEQYF.

The V gene is TRBV5-1, the J gene TRBJ1-1; D ambiguous. Per the germline V gene, CDR1 is SGHRS and CDR2 is YFSETQ. The CDR3 has 15 residues. V lost 0 bases to trimming and J lost 4 bases, with 13 bases between them. Written as DNA, the CDR3 is TGCGCCAGCAGCTTGGCCGGGATATTAAGCACTGAAGCTTTCTTT. Encoded protein: CASSLAGILSTEAFF.

The chain employs TRBV4-1 and TRBJ1-1, with a tentative D call TRBD1 (6 bases). V was shortened by 5 bases and J by 1 base, with 14 bases between the two germline ends. In germline, CDR1 is MGHRA, CDR2 YSYEKL. The CDR3 has 15 amino acids. CDR3 protein: CASSVDGTTNTEAFF. CDR3 bases: TGCGCCAGCAGCGTCGATGGGACAACGAACACTGAAGCTTTCTTT.